The 17 T cell receptor beta chains below were found in one sample sequenced in a study of T cells in Graves' hyperthyroidism and ophthalmopathy. TCR beta CDR3 regions were amplified from RNA. RT-PCR in the first round (using the HTBI primer set) targeted the TCR CDR3. TCRdb fed the multiplex PCR reads into MiXCR, producing one record per CDR3 protein. The table lists approximately 590,000 distinct CDR3 sequences, more than 45% of them singletons. The specimen sequenced was peripheral blood or thyroid tissue (not recorded which). These receptors originate from a woman under 30 with Graves' hyperthyroidism.

This chain connects TRBV29-1 to TRBJ1-6; D remains ambiguous. Trimming left V 0 bases short and J 16 bases short, with 16 bases between. CDR1 and CDR2 (germline): SQVTM, ANQGSEA. The CDR3 is 13 amino acids. CDR3 amino acids: CSVEEPLRAGLHF. The CDR3 nucleotides read TGCAGCGTTGAAGAGCCCCTGAGGGCTGGACTCCACTTT.

The J gene is TRBJ2-3, the V gene TRBV9; D unresolved. CDR1 is SGDLS and CDR2 is YYNGEE in the germline V gene. Trimming stripped 3 bases from V and 4 bases from J, with 21 bases between. CDR3 size: 17 residues. The DNA of the CDR3 is TGTGCCAGCAGCGATACACAGTCCCGCGCCCCTGCAGATACGCAGTATTTT. This codes for CASSDTQSRAPADTQYF.

This clonotype has ten or more counts. This chain joins TRBV5-1 and TRBJ2-7, with 7 nucleotides matching TRBD2. Germline V CDR1 and CDR2: SGHRS, YFSETQ. This CDR3 comprises 16 residues. The ends lost 0 bases at V and 0 bases at J; junction bases unmatched: 6. CDR3 DNA sequence: TGCGCCAGCAGCTTGGCGCCGGCTAGCGGCTCCTACGAGCAGTACTTC. Translated, it gives CASSLAPASGSYEQYF.

In this sample, this clonotype turned up a few times. The chain employs TRBV7-2 and TRBJ2-5; D is perhaps TRBD1 (6 bases). CDR3 length equals 14 residues. Germline V gene lookup returns CDR1 SGHTA and CDR2 FQGNSA. Trimming removed 7 bases at V and 2 bases at J, with 14 bases between. CDR3 DNA sequence: TGTGCCAGCACCTCAGGGGTGCTTCAAGAGACCCAGTACTTC. It is translated as CASTSGVLQETQYF.

This clonotype showed up many times. The V and J genes are TRBV7-2 and TRBJ2-7; D remains unclear. Germline V lookup: CDR1 SGHTA, CDR2 FQGNSA. V lost 6 bases, J lost 4 bases, and 13 bases lay in between. CDR3 length: 13 amino acids. The CDR3 nucleotides read TGTGCCAGCAGACTCGGACGGAGTTACGAGCAGTACTTC. This encodes CASRLGRSYEQYF.

The V gene is TRBV20-1, the J gene TRBJ1-4; D ambiguous. Trimming left V 1 base short and J 4 bases short, with 13 bases between. Germline V CDR1 and CDR2: DFQATT, SNEGSKA (reference sequence). This CDR3 has 15 amino acids. CDR3 sequence (DNA): TGCAGTGCTAGAGTTGGCCCGACCAATAATGAAAAACTGTTTTTT. Its protein product is CSARVGPTNNEKLFF.

With respect to this clonotype: This may arise from a read error, as a much more abundant clone is one base away. This rearrangement joins TRBV2 to TRBJ2-7; 9 nucleotides line up with TRBD2. Germline V gene sequence: CDR1 SNHLY, CDR2 FYNNEI. The CDR3 contains 15 residues. Germline trimming cut 6 bases from V and 2 bases from J; bases unmatched to any gene: 8. The CDR3 DNA is TGTGCCAGCAGCATAGCGGGAGCGAGGACCTACGAGCAGTACTTC. Encoded protein: CASSIAGARTYEQYF. Full variable domain (rest looked up from reference TRBV2 and TRBJ2-7): EPEVTQTPSHQVTQMGQEVILRCVPISNHLYFYWYRQILGQKVEFLVSFYNNEISEKSEIFDDQFSVERPDGSNFTLKIRSTKLEDSAMYFCASSIAGARTYEQYFGPGTRLTVT.

In its sample, this clonotype was seen a few times. V is TRBV2 and J is TRBJ2-7; no definite D call. The CDR3 spans 11 residues. V dropped 5 bases and J dropped 7 bases, with 9 bases sitting between them. Germline V gene sequence: CDR1 SNHLY, CDR2 FYNNEI. Here the CDR3 reads CASSHRGEQYF. The CDR3 bases are TGTGCCAGCAGTCACAGAGGAGAGCAGTACTTC.

CDR3 coding DNA: TGTGCCAGCAGTCCGGGACAGGGATTCTTTTCGAACTATGGCTACACCTTC. It encodes CASSPGQGFFSNYGYTF. The chain employs TRBV6-5 and TRBJ1-2, with TRBD1 matching over 9 bases. V trimming: 5 bases; J trimming: 2 bases; junction bases outside the gene matches: 12. CDR1 and CDR2 (germline): MNHEY, SVGAGI. The CDR3 is made up of 17 amino acids.

The chain recombines TRBV19 with TRBJ2-7; TRBD2 matches 11 bases. The CDR3 spans 14 residues. CDR1 is LNHDA and CDR2 is SQIVND in the germline V gene (reference sequence). V shed 8 bases, J shed 4 bases, and the junction held 7 bases outside the gene matches. The CDR3 loop reads CASGVGTSGYEQYF. The CDR3 coding sequence is TGTGCCAGTGGGGTCGGGACTAGCGGTTACGAGCAGTACTTC.

The table lists this clonotype with a few counts. This chain connects TRBV5-4 to TRBJ1-3; D is undetermined. The CDR3 runs to 14 residues. Germline V gene data show CDR1 as SGHNT and CDR2 as YYREEE (reference sequence). V lost 0 bases and J lost 4, with 8 bases in between. The CDR3 reads CASSLEVTGNTIYF. CDR3 DNA: TGTGCCAGCAGCTTGGAAGTGACGGGAAACACCATATATTTT.

As concerns this clonotype: The junction shows a germline mismatch at one end, possibly a read error. The chain links TRBV19 to TRBJ2-2; 10 bases match TRBD2. In germline, CDR1 is LNHDA, CDR2 SQIVND (reference sequence). The CDR3 is 14 amino acids. The CDR3 region is CASGLAANTGELSW. The DNA of the CDR3 is TGTGCCAGCGGACTAGCGGCGAACACCGGGGAGCTGTCTTGG.

With regard to this clonotype: This CDR3 is missing its conserved last phenylalanine or tryptophan, likely due to a read error. The limits of the CDR3 on the DNA are not certain, so only TCRdb's listed CDR3 is given. The chain carries TRBV24-1 and TRBJ1-4; TRBD1 reflects the table's D call only, with no check against the DNA. Germline lookup yields CDR1 KGHDR and CDR2 SFDVKD. The CDR3 has 9 residues if both end residues are counted. CDR3 sequence reads: CATRSRQGV.

This clonotype was counted a few times. This chain uses TRBV7-2 with TRBJ1-5; no clear D. Germline V gene sequence: CDR1 SGHTA, CDR2 FQGNSA. This CDR3 has 12 amino acids. Trimming removed 2 bases at V and 7 bases at J, with 6 bases between. CDR3 DNA sequence: TGTGCCAGCAGCTTATACAGACAGCCCCAGCATTTT. Its translation is CASSLYRQPQHF.

The rearrangement links TRBV2 to TRBJ1-6; possible D gene TRBD1, 6 bases. Germline V gene sequence: CDR1 SNHLY, CDR2 FYNNEI. The CDR3 loop spans 14 amino acids. The V end lost 11 bases, the J end lost 5 bases, and 16 bases lay between the germline ends. CDR3 residues: CARAWAGDNSPLHF. The CDR3 DNA is TGTGCCCGAGCCTGGGCAGGGGATAATTCACCCCTCCACTTT.

Ten or more counts support this clonotype. The V gene is TRBV29-1, the J gene TRBJ2-5; 7 bases are shared with TRBD2. From germline, CDR1 is SQVTM and CDR2 ANQGSEA. Trimming took 5 bases from V and 4 from J; bases not matched to a gene: 10. This CDR3 has 14 residues. CDR3 amino acids: CSVRGGSQGETQYF. CDR3 nucleotide sequence: TGCAGCGTTAGAGGCGGGAGTCAAGGAGAGACCCAGTACTTC.

This clonotype has a count of ten or more. The rearrangement joins TRBV20-1 to TRBJ2-7; D may be TRBD1 (5 bases). The germline V and J ends were trimmed by 2 bases and 5 bases, with 10 bases remaining between them. Germline V gives CDR1 DFQATT, CDR2 SNEGSKA (reference sequence). This CDR3 contains 12 residues. CDR3 sequence (DNA): TGCAGTGCTAGACCAGGGATCCACGAGCAGTACTTC. This translates into CSARPGIHEQYF.